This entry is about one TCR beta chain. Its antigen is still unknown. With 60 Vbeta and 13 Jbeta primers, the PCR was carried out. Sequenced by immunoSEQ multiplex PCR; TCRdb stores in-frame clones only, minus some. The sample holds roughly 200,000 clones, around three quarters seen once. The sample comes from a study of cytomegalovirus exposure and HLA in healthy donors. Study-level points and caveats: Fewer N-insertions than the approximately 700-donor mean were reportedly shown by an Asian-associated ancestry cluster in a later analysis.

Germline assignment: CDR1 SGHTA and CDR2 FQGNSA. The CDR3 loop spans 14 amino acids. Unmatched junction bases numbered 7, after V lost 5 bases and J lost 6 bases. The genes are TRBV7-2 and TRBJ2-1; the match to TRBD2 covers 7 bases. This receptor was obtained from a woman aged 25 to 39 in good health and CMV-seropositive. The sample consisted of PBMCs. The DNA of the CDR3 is TGTGCCAGCAGCCCCGTCGGGACTACCAATGAGCAGTTCTTC. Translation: CASSPVGTTNEQFF.